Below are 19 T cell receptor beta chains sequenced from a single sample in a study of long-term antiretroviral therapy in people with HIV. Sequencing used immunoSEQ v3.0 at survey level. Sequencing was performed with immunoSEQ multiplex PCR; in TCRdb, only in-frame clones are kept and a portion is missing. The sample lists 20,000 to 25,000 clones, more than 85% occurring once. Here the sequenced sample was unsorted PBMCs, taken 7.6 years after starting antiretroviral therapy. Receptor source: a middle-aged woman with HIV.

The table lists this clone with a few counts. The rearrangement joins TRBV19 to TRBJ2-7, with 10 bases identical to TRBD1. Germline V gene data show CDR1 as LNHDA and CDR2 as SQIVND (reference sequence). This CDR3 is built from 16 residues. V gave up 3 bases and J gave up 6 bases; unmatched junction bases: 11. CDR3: CASSIFGTGVRGEQYF. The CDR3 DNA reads TGTGCCAGTAGTATTTTCGGGACAGGGGTTCGGGGCGAGCAGTACTTC.

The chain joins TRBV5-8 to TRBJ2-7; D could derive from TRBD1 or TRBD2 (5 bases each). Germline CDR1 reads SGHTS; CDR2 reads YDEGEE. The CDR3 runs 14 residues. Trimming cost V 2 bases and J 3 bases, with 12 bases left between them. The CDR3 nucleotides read TGTGCCAGCAGCTTCGGGACGGGGAACTACGAGCAGTACTTC. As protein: CASSFGTGNYEQYF.

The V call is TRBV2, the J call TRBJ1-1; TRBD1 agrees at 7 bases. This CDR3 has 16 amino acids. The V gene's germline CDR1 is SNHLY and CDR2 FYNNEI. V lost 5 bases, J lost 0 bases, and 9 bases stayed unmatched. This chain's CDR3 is CASSSTGSQMNTEAFF. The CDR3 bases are TGTGCCAGCAGTTCGACAGGGTCTCAAATGAACACTGAAGCTTTCTTT.

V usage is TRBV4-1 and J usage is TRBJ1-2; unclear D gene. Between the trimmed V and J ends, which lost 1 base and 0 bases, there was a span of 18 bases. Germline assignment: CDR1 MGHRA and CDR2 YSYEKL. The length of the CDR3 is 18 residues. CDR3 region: CASSQGISGLASNYGYTF. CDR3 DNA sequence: TGCGCCAGCAGCCAAGGGATTAGTGGGTTAGCCTCTAACTATGGCTACACCTTC.

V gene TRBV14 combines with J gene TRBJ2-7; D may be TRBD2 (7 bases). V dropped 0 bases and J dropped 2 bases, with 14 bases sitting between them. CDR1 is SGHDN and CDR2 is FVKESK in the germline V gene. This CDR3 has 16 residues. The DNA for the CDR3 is TGTGCCAGCAGCCAAGATGGGGGGGCGAATACCTACGAGCAGTACTTC. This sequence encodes CASSQDGGANTYEQYF.

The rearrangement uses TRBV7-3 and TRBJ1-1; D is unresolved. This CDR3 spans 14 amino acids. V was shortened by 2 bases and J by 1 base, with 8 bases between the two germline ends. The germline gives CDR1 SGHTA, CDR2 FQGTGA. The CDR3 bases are TGTGCCAGCAGCTTAGCAGTTACGAACACTGAAGCTTTCTTT. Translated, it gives CASSLAVTNTEAFF.

As DNA, the CDR3 is TGTGCCAGCAGGACCCAGCCCGGCTCCTACGAGCAGTACTTC. Translated, it gives CASRTQPGSYEQYF. The chain carries TRBV6-1 and TRBJ2-7, with D hard to call. This CDR3 contains 14 residues. Trimming cost V 6 bases and J 0 bases, with 12 bases left between them. Germline lookup yields CDR1 MNHNS and CDR2 SASEGT.

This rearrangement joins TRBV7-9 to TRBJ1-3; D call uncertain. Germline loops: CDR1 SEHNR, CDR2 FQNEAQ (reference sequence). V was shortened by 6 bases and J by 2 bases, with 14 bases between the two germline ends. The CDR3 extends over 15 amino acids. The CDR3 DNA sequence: TGTGCCAGCAGACCTGACGGCCAGACTGGAAACACCATATATTTT. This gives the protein CASRPDGQTGNTIYF.

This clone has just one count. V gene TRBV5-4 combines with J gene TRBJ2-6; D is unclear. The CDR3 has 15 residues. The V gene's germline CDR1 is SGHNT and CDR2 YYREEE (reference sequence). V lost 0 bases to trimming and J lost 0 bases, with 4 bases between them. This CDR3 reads CASSLGPSGANVLTF. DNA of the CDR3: TGTGCCAGCAGCTTGGGGCCCTCTGGGGCCAACGTCCTGACTTTC.

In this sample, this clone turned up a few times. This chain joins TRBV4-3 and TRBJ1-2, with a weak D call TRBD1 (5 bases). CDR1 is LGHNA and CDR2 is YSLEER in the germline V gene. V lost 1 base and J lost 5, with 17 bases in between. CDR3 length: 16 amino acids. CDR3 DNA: TGCGCCAGCAGCCAAGCCCTCAGTTCGGGGCGATATGGCTACACCTTC. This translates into CASSQALSSGRYGYTF.

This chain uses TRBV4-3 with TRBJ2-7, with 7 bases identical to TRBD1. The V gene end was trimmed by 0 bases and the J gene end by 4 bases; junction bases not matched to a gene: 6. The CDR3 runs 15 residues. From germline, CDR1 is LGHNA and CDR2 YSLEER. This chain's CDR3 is CASSQDPGTDYEQYF. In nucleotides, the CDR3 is TGCGCCAGCAGCCAAGATCCCGGGACAGATTACGAGCAGTACTTC.

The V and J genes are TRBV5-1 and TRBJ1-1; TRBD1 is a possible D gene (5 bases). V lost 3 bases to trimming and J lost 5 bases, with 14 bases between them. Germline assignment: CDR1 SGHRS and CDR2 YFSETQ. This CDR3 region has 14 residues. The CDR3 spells CASSSEPGRTEAFF. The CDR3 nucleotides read TGCGCCAGCAGCTCCGAACCAGGGAGGACTGAAGCTTTCTTT.

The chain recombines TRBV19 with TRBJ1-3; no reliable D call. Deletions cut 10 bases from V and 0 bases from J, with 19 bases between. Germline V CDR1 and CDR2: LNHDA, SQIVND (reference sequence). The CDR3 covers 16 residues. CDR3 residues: CATSSTSRISGNTIYF. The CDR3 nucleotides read TGTGCCACCTCAAGTACGTCTCGCATCTCTGGAAACACCATATATTTT. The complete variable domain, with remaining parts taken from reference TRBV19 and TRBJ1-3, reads DGGITQSPKYLFRKEGQNVTLSCEQNLNHDAMYWYRQDPGQGLRLIYYSQIVNDFQKGDIAEGYSVSREKKESFPLTVTSAQKNPTAFYLCATSSTSRISGNTIYFGEGSWLTVV.

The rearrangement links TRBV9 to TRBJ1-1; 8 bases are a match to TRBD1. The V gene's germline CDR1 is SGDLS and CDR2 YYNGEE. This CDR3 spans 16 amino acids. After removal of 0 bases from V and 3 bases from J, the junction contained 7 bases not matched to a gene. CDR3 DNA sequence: TGTGCCAGCAGCGTAGCTCAGGGGGCTGAAGACACTGAAGCTTTCTTT. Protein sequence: CASSVAQGAEDTEAFF. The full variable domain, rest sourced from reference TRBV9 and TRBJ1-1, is DSGVTQTPKHLITATGQRVTLRCSPRSGDLSVYWYQQSLDQGLQFLIQYYNGEERAKGNILERFSAQQFPDLHSELNLSSLELGDSALYFCASSVAQGAEDTEAFFGQGTRLTVV.

CDR3 in amino acids: CASSLGAANTEAFF. As DNA, the CDR3 is TGTGCCAGCAGTTTAGGGGCTGCGAACACTGAAGCTTTCTTT. This sequence joins TRBV27 and TRBJ1-1; a weak D match, TRBD1 (5 bases). Germline-derived CDR1 and CDR2 are MNHEY and SMNVEV (reference sequence). V was clipped by 2 bases and J by 1 base, with 8 bases between them. The CDR3 covers 14 residues.

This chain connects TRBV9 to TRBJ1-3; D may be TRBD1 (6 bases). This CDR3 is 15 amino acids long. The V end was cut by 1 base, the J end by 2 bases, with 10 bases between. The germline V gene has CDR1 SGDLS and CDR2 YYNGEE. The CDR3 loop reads CASSVMDSTGNTIYF. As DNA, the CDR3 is TGTGCCAGCAGCGTAATGGACAGTACTGGAAACACCATATATTTT.

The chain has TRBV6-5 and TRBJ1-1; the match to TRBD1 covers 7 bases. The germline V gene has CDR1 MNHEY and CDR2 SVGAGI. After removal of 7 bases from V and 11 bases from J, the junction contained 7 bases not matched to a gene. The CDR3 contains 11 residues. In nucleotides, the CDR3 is TGTGCCAGCACTGACAGGGTGTGGGCTTTCTTT. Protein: CASTDRVWAFF.

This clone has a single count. This CDR3 reads CASRGSTGTYEQYF. CDR3 bases: TGCGCCAGCAGGGGGTCTACAGGGACCTACGAGCAGTACTTC. The rearrangement links TRBV5-1 to TRBJ2-5, with a tentative D call TRBD1 (6 bases). Near its end, the DNA agrees better with TRBJ2-7, so the J call may be wrong. This CDR3 has 14 amino acids. Germline CDR1 SGHRS, CDR2 YFSETQ.

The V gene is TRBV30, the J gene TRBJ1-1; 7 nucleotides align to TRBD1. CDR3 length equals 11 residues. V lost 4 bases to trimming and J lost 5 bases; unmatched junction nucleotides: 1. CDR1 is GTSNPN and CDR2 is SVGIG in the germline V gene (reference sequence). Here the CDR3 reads CAWNRGTEAFF. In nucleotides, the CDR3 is TGTGCCTGGAACAGGGGTACTGAAGCTTTCTTT.